The clone carrying this T cell receptor beta chain was found a few times. As yet, its antigen is unknown. RNA transcripts gave rise to amplified TCR beta CDR3 regions. The primer set for the first-round RT-PCR of the TCR CDR3 was HTBI. TCRdb recomputed calls from the multiplex PCR reads with MiXCR, one row per CDR3 protein. The table includes about 610,000 distinct CDR3 sequences, roughly 14% detected once. This specimen belongs to a study of T cells in Graves' hyperthyroidism and ophthalmopathy. Study results and limitations: Classification by a 13 V-J model distinguished ophthalmopathy from stable hyperthyroidism. The model predicted ophthalmopathy a median around 6.5 months before onset.

Looked up from germline, CDR1 is MNHEY and CDR2 is SMNVEV (reference sequence). V lost 3 bases to trimming and J lost 5 bases; unmatched junction nucleotides: 3. The CDR3 has 14 residues. The chain has TRBV27 and TRBJ2-5; 10 bases align to TRBD2. What was sequenced was blood. This sequence originates from a woman aged 35 to 49 with Graves' ophthalmopathy. CDR3 protein: CASSFGTSAETQYF. The CDR3 DNA is TGTGCCAGCAGTTTCGGGACTAGCGCGGAGACCCAGTACTTC.